This T cell receptor (beta chain) was sequenced for a study of control samples from healthy donors and cancer patients. Produced via immunoSEQ multiplex PCR; TCRdb's table is partial and in-frame only. The sample consists of 25,000 to 30,000 clones, approximately 85% of them appearing once. The germline CDR1 and CDR2 sequences are SEHNR and FQNEAQ (reference sequence). The V end was cut by 5 bases, the J end by 7 bases, with 18 bases between. CDR3 length equals 14 residues. The sample was PBMCs. The receptor was isolated from a woman aged 55-69 years with head and neck cancer. The chain employs TRBV7-9 and TRBJ2-7, with TRBD2 as a possible D gene (5 bases). The CDR3 sequence is CASSSERALKEQYF. The CDR3 DNA follows: TGTGCCAGCAGCAGTGAGAGGGCGTTGAAGGAGCAGTACTTC.